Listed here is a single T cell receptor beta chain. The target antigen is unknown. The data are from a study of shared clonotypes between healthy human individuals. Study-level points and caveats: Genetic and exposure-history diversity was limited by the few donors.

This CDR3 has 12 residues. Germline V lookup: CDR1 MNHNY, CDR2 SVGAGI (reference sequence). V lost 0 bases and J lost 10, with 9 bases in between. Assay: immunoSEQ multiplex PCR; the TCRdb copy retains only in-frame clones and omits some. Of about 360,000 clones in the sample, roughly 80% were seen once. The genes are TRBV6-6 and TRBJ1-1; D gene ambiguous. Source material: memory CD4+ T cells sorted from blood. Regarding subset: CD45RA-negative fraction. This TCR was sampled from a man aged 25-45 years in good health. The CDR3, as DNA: TGTGCCAGCAGTTACTCGGAGGGAAGAGCTTTCTTT. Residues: CASSYSEGRAFF.